The present TCR beta chain was sequenced within a study of T-cell reconstitution after alpha-beta-depleted transplantation in children (dated by TCRdb to the mid-2010s). Broadly, across the study: T-cell immune reconstitution after TCRalphabeta/CD19-depleted allogeneic hematopoietic cell transplantation in children was quantitatively tracked in the study by means of TCR repertoire profiling.

The CDR3 spans 14 residues, from the cysteine through the phenylalanine. Of the read, only the CDR3 DNA is kept; its 42 bases are in frame from base 1. The germline V gene specifies MNHNS as CDR1 and SASEGT as CDR2. The germline V end is reduced by 5 bases and the J end by 2 bases; junction bases left unmatched: 4. The study at large found these results: In some patients, high TCRbeta diversity at day 60 was attributed to recipient T cells and intrathymic progenitors that had survived conditioning. Over subsequent months, a decline in hyperexpanded clone frequencies was noted, and after one year, T-cell counts and TCRbeta diversity were mostly ascribed to newly produced T cells. Apparently early alphabetaT-cell count recovery about two months after transplant reportedly relied on only several hundred rapidly expanded clones derived from non-depleted graft cells.

The treatment or condition label here, explained by the study, means: allogeneic hematopoietic cell transplantation with graft depleted of TCRalphabeta T cells and CD19 B cells. The transplant recipients were children given TCRalphabeta/CD19-depleted allogeneic hematopoietic cell grafts. This clonotype was observed many times. The clone's antigen remains unknown. No per-base quality is available; no much larger clone lies one base away. Library method: PCR. Sequenced using an Illumina HiSeq 2500. Molecular barcoding was employed in the preparation of TCR libraries, with unique molecular identifiers being used to normalize TCRbeta repertoire quantification. The public reads were reprocessed in TCRdb via fastp at Q25 and MiXCR, keeping in-frame beta chains. Identical CDR3 protein sequences are pooled into one entry, listed with their most common genes and DNA. This sample has 540,000 or so distinct CDR3 sequences in its table, and 23% of those were observed once. The ten largest clones capture approximately 14% of the sample.

The rearranged segments are TRBV6-1 and TRBJ2-7, and TRBD1 aligns with 9 junction nucleotides. The sequences come from PBMCs, mostly from graft donor cells, collected 360 days after TCRalphabeta/CD19-depleted stem cell transplant. The sequence derives from a boy under two years old who had a stem cell transplant for acute myeloid leukemia, so the T cells may come from the graft donor. The CDR3 loop reads CASSKTGGTYEQYF. The DNA reads as follows: TGTGCCAGCAGTAAGACAGGGGGGACCTACGAGCAGTACTTC.